This section outlines one TCR beta chain sequence together with its context. cDNA reverse transcribed from extracted RNA served as the sequencing template. Clones were sequenced by immunoSEQ multiplex PCR, and TCRdb holds only the in-frame ones, with some missing. The sample contains around 270,000 clones, roughly 60% of which appear only once. This record comes from a study of CD8+ T cells in alopecia areata. Treatment described: oral pan-JAK inhibitor, 5-10 mg twice daily. The V gene's germline CDR1 is LNHDA and CDR2 SQIVND (reference sequence). The CDR3 has 15 residues. V lost 9 bases and J 6 bases, leaving 20 bases between the germline ends.

The source material was CD4+ T cells sorted from blood, sampled at week 24, from a patient treated with tofacitinib. The chain joins TRBV19 to TRBJ2-2, with D perhaps being TRBD1 or TRBD2 (5 bases each). The TCR comes from a human donor with alopecia areata. CDR3 in DNA: TGTGCCAGCCGCACGCGAGGGGCAGGAGCCGGGGAGCTGTTTTTT. It encodes CASRTRGAGAGELFF.